This TCR beta chain was obtained from a study of CD8 T cells in Susac syndrome. High-throughput TCR beta sequencing covered peripheral CD8+ and CD4+ T cells. The authors reverse transcribed roughly 0.5 to 1 ug RNA with random hexamers. Amplification of TCR beta CDR3 across 54 Vbeta and 13 Jbeta was performed with immunoSEQ multiplex PCR. TCRdb re-called the immunoSEQ multiplex PCR reads with MiXCR, one entry per CDR3 protein. Of hundreds of thousands of distinct CDR3 sequences in the sample, roughly 90% were seen once. This CDR3 has 12 amino acids. CDR1 and CDR2 from the germline V gene are SNHLY and FYNNEI. The V end was cut by 11 bases, the J end by 0 bases, with 8 bases between.

The J gene is TRBJ2-1, the V gene TRBV2; D possibly corresponds to TRBD2 (6 bases). The specimen was CD8+ T cells from PBMCs. This TCR derives from a human donor with multiple sclerosis. The CDR3 here is CAGGDSYNEQFF. The DNA of the CDR3 is TGTGCCGGCGGGGACTCCTACAATGAGCAGTTCTTC.